The 11 T cell receptor beta chains below were found in one sample sequenced in a study of cytomegalovirus exposure and HLA in healthy donors. PCR employed 60 Vbeta and 13 Jbeta primers. Sequencing used immunoSEQ multiplex PCR; TCRdb keeps in-frame clones, though not all of them. The profile shows some 130,000 clones, approximately 80% of them singletons. Specimen: PBMCs. All receptors come from a male donor in good health and CMV-seropositive.

V is TRBV12-5 and J is TRBJ2-3, with D tentatively TRBD2 (5 bases). V was shortened by 6 bases and J by 9 bases, with 13 bases between the two germline ends. Germline V gene sequence: CDR1 LGHNT, CDR2 FRNRAP. The CDR3 consists of 12 residues. CDR3 loop: CASGSEGSTQYF. CDR3 in DNA: TGTGCTAGTGGCTCTGAGGGTTCGACGCAGTATTTT.

By sample share, this clone is medium-sized. The chain carries TRBV6-4 and TRBJ2-1; D gene ambiguous. CDR1 and CDR2 (germline): MRHNA, SNTAGT. The V end lost 0 bases, the J end lost 7 bases, and 10 bases lay between the germline ends. This CDR3 contains 14 residues. CDR3 in amino acids: CASSDSGETNEQFF. CDR3 nucleotides: TGTGCCAGCAGTGACTCGGGCGAGACGAATGAGCAGTTCTTC.

The V gene is TRBV2, the J gene TRBJ1-2; D unclear. The germline V and J ends were trimmed by 2 bases and 3 bases, with 10 bases remaining between them. Germline loops: CDR1 SNHLY, CDR2 FYNNEI. The CDR3 runs to 14 residues. For the CDR3, the DNA is TGTGCCAGCAGTGAACAGATAGCCCACTATGGCTACACCTTC. Amino acids: CASSEQIAHYGYTF.

The rearrangement links TRBV7-7 to TRBJ2-1, with D unclear. This CDR3 spans 15 amino acids. Germline loops: CDR1 SSHAT, CDR2 FNYEAQ (reference sequence). V was clipped by 1 base and J by 4 bases, with 11 bases between them. The CDR3 sequence is CASSLGSAGYNEQFF. The CDR3 nucleotides are TGTGCCAGCAGCTTAGGAAGCGCCGGGTACAATGAGCAGTTCTTC. Looking up the rest from reference TRBV7-7 and TRBJ2-1 gives the full variable domain: GAGVSQSPRYKVTKRGQDVTLRCDPISSHATLYWYQQALGQGPEFLTYFNYEAQPDKSGLPSDRFSAERPEGSISTLTIQRTEQRDSAMYRCASSLGSAGYNEQFFGPGTRLTVL.

This rearrangement joins TRBV7-8 to TRBJ2-7; D is unclear. The V end lost 0 bases, the J end lost 2 bases, and 5 bases lay between the germline ends. CDR1 and CDR2 from the germline V gene are SGHVS and FQNEAQ. This CDR3 comprises 13 residues. The CDR3 nucleotides are TGTGCCAGCAGCTTAGCACAGCCCTACGAGCAGTACTTC. Translated: CASSLAQPYEQYF.

This chain connects TRBV11-2 to TRBJ2-7; TRBD1 is a possible D gene (6 bases). The CDR3 is 18 amino acids. The V gene lost 4 bases and the J gene lost 0 bases, with 22 bases spanning the gap. In germline, CDR1 is SGHAT, CDR2 FQNNGV. The chain's CDR3 is CASSSISRRRGISYEQYF. DNA of the CDR3: TGTGCCAGCAGCTCGATCTCCCGAAGAAGGGGGATCTCCTACGAGCAGTACTTC.

This clone appeared a few times. The chain is built from TRBV5-4 and TRBJ2-1; possibly TRBD1 for D (5 bases). The CDR3 sequence is 12 residues long. The germline V and J ends were trimmed by 2 bases and 10 bases, with 10 bases remaining between them. CDR1 and CDR2 (germline): SGHNT, YYREEE (reference sequence). CDR3 sequence reads: CASSFDRKEQFF. The CDR3 DNA reads TGTGCCAGCAGCTTTGACAGAAAAGAGCAGTTCTTC.

The genes are TRBV5-1 and TRBJ2-1; the match to TRBD2 covers 8 bases. J was trimmed by 12 bases and V by 0 bases; bases with no gene match: 5. Germline V gene sequence: CDR1 SGHRS, CDR2 YFSETQ. CDR3 length: 13 residues. This CDR3 is CASSLAGTRPQFF. CDR3 DNA: TGCGCCAGCAGCTTGGCCGGGACTAGGCCGCAGTTCTTC.

This chain uses TRBV11-2 with TRBJ2-7, with 12 bases identical to TRBD2. The CDR3 covers 15 residues. After removal of 4 bases from V and 4 bases from J, the junction contained 5 bases not matched to a gene. The germline CDR1 and CDR2 sequences are SGHAT and FQNNGV. The CDR3 region is CASSSGLAGPYEQYF. For the CDR3, the DNA is TGTGCCAGCAGCTCCGGACTAGCGGGACCTTACGAGCAGTACTTC.

This clone was observed a single time. The chain combines TRBV23-1 with TRBJ2-1; TRBD2 agrees at 12 bases. TRBV23-1 is placed among ORFs of uncertain function. J lost 3 bases, V lost 6 bases, and 3 bases had no gene match. The CDR3 spans 15 residues. The CDR3 protein is CASSLTSGSYNEQFF. DNA for the CDR3: TGCGCCAGCAGCCTGACTAGCGGGAGCTACAATGAGCAGTTCTTC.

The CDR3 DNA reads as TGTGCCAGCAGCTTAAAGGGGTTCACCTACGAGCAGTACTTC. Protein: CASSLKGFTYEQYF. The chain is built from TRBV7-9 and TRBJ2-7; possibly TRBD1 for D (5 bases). The CDR3 totals 14 residues. Germline CDR1 SEHNR, CDR2 FQNEAQ (reference sequence). The germline V and J ends were trimmed by 2 bases and 2 bases, with 10 bases remaining between them.